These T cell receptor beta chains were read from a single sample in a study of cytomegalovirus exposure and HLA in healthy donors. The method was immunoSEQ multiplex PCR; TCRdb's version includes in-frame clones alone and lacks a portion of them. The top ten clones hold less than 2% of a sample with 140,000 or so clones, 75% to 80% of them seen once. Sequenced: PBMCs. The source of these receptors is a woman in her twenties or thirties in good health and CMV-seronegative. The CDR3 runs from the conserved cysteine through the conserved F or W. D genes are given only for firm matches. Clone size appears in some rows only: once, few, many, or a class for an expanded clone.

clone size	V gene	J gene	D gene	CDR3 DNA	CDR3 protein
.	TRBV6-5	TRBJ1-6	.	TGTGCCAGCAGTTACTCTCGGGGATCCTATAATTCACCCCTCCACTTT	CASSYSRGSYNSPLHF
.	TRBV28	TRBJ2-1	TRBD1	TGTGCCAGCCTCGACAGGGGGAGCTACAATGAGCAGTTCTTC	CASLDRGSYNEQFF
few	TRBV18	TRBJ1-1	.	TGTGCCAGCTCACCTGATGTGGGCAGGGCAAACACTGAAGCTTTCTTT	CASSPDVGRANTEAFF
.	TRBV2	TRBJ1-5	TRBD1	TGTGCCAGCAGTCTACCGGGACAGCTCAATCAGCCCCAGCATTTT	CASSLPGQLNQPQHF
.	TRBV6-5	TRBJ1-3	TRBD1	TGTGCCAGCCTGACAGGGGCTGGAAACACCATATATTTT	CASLTGAGNTIYF
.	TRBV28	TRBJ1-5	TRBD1	TGTGCCAGCAGTTTATTTCAGGGGGATCAGCCCCAGCATTTT	CASSLFQGDQPQHF
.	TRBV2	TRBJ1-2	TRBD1	TGTGCCAGCAGATATACAGGGGGCGATGGCTACACCTTC	CASRYTGGDGYTF
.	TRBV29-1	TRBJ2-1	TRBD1	TGCAGCGTTGAGGGAGGACAGGGCGACTACAATGAGCAGTTCTTC	CSVEGGQGDYNEQFF
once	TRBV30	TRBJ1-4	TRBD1	TGTGCCTGGAGCGGCCAGGGACAGCTTGAAAAACTGTTTTTT	CAWSGQGQLEKLFF
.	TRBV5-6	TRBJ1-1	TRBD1	TGTGCCAGCAGCTTGCCCAGGGGGCAAGCTTTCTTT	CASSLPRGQAFF
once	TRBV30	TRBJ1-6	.	TGTGCCTGGAGCAGGGGTAATTCACCCCTCCACTTT	CAWSRGNSPLHF
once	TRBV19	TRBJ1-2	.	TGTGCCAGTACCCCGGGGAGGGGGGACTATGGCTACACCTTC	CASTPGRGDYGYTF
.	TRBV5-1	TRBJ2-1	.	TGCGCCAGCAGCTTGGCTCGGGGGACGGATTACAATGAGCAGTTCTTC	CASSLARGTDYNEQFF
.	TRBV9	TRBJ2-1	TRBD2	TGTGCCAGCAGCGCCCGCGGGGGGCTTAACAATGAGCAGTTCTTC	CASSARGGLNNEQFF
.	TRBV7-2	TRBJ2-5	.	TGTGCCAGCAGCTTCAGGGGGGCCGGGGAGACCCAGTACTTC	CASSFRGAGETQYF
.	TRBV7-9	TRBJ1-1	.	TGTGCCAGCAGGTCCCGGGGAGGGGAGCACCAAGCTTTCTTT	CASRSRGGEHQAFF
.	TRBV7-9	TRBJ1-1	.	TGTGCCAGCAGCCCGACACGTCAGGGGCAGAGGGCTTTCTTT	CASSPTRQGQRAFF